Shown below are 3 T cell receptor beta chains from a single sample sequenced in a study of T cells in localized non-small cell lung cancer. Libraries were prepared by immunoSEQ multiplex PCR; TCRdb keeps only in-frame clonotypes and omits some of them. The repertoire has over 35,000 clones, 80% to 85% of them found once; the top ten carry roughly 7.3%. The sample was peripheral blood mononuclear cells, taken before any cancer treatment. These receptors all come from a male donor older than 55 with stage II lung adenocarcinoma.

The genes are TRBV5-5 and TRBJ2-7, with D possibly matching TRBD1 (8 bases). Trimming stripped 2 bases from V and 2 bases from J, with 17 bases between. The CDR3 consists of 16 residues. The V gene's germline CDR1 is SGHKS and CDR2 YYEKEE (reference sequence). The CDR3 protein is CASSFPRTGRAYEQYF. DNA of the CDR3: TGTGCCAGCAGCTTCCCCCGGACAGGGAGGGCCTACGAGCAGTACTTC.

The genes are TRBV2 and TRBJ2-7, with 8 bases lining up with TRBD2. The germline gives CDR1 SNHLY, CDR2 FYNNEI. Losses at the gene ends were 7 bases for V and 0 bases for J; bases not matched to a gene: 5. The CDR3 has 14 amino acids. This CDR3 is CASNSGTISYEQYF. CDR3 sequence (DNA): TGTGCCAGCAATAGCGGGACCATCTCCTACGAGCAGTACTTC.

The V call is TRBV15, the J call TRBJ2-1, with 9 bases fitting TRBD2. The CDR3 runs to 13 residues. V trimming: 0 bases; J trimming: 14 bases; junction bases outside the gene matches: 5. Germline V gene sequence: CDR1 LNHNV, CDR2 YYDKDF (reference sequence). CDR3 region: CATSRDQSGRKFF. CDR3 nucleotides: TGTGCCACCAGCAGAGATCAGAGCGGGAGGAAGTTCTTC. Looking up the rest from reference TRBV15 and TRBJ2-1 gives the full variable domain: DAMVIQNPRYQVTQFGKPVTLSCSQTLNHNVMYWYQQKSSQAPKLLFHYYDKDFNNEADTPDNFQSRRPNTSFCFLDIRSPGLGDTAMYLCATSRDQSGRKFFGPGTRLTVL.